The present TCR beta chain was sequenced within a study of blood T cell repertoires in COVID-19. About the study: Samples of COVID-19 (acute and convalescent) were obtained from the United States, Italy and Spain. Sample material is recorded as cDNA or gDNA derived from T cells, B-cell-depleted T cells, or PBMCs.

It was during active infection that Seattle patients were enrolled and then longitudinally followed. Germline CDR1 is SGHVS and CDR2 is FQNEAQ. The CDR3 runs to 15 residues. Trimming pared 5 bases from V and 10 bases from J, leaving 18 bases between. As handled by the study authors: Nucleated cell counts were estimated from reference gene primer amplification. Sequencing used immunoSEQ multiplex PCR; TCRdb keeps in-frame clones, though not all of them. That table gives V, J and clone size, and the DNA gave D and trimming. The data hold some 200,000 clones, with 75% to 85% observed a single time. The chain joins TRBV7-8 to TRBJ1-6, with a possible D match to TRBD1 (5 bases). The sequence was obtained from a woman between 65 and 79 years old with COVID-19, enrolled during active disease. The sequencing sample was made of peripheral blood. This CDR3 is CASSPRWGVGSPLHF. DNA of the CDR3: TGTGCCAGCAGCCCCCGGTGGGGGGTAGGGTCACCCCTCCACTTT.